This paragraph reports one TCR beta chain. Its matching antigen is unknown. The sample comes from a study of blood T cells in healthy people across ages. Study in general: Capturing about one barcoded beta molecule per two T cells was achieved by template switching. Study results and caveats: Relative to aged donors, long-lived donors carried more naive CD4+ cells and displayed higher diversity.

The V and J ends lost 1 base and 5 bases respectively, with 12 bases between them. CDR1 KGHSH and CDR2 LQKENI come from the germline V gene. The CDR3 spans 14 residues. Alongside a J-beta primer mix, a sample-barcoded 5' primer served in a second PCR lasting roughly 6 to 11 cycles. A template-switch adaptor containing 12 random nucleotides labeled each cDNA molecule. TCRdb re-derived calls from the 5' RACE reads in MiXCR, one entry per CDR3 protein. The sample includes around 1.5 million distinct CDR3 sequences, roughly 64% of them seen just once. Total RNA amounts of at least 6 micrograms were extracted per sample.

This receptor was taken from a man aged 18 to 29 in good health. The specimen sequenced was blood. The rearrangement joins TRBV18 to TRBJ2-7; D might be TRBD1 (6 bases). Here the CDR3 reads CASSPQQGNNEQYF. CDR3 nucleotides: TGTGCCAGCTCACCACAGCAGGGGAATAACGAGCAGTACTTC.